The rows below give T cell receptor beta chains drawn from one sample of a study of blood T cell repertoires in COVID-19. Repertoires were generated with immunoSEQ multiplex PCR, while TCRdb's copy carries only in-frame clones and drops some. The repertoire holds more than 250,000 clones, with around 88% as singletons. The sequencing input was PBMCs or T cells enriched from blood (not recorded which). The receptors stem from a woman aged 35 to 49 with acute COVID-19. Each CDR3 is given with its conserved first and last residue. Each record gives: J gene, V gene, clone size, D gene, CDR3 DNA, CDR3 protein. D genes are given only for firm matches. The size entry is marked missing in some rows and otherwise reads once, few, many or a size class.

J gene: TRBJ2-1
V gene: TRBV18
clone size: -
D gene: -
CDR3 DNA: TGTGCCAGCTCACCGGGGGAGGCCTACAATGAGCAGTTCTTC
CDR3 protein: CASSPGEAYNEQFF

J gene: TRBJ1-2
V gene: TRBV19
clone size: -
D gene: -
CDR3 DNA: TGTGCCAGTAGTCCAGACGGAGGTGGCTATGGCTACACCTTC
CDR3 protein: CASSPDGGGYGYTF

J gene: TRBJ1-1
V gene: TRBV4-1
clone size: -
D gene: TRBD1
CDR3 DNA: TGCGCCAGCAGCCATGGGACAGGGGGTTTGAACACTGAAGCTTTCTTT
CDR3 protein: CASSHGTGGLNTEAFF

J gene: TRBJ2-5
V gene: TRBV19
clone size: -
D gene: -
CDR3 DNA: TGTGCCAGTAGCCGAGCCCAGCGGGAGACCCAGTACTTC
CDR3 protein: CASSRAQRETQYF

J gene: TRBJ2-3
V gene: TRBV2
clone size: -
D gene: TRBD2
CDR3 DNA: TGTGCCAGCAGTGAAGGACTTGCGGGGGCAGATACGCAGTATTTT
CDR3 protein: CASSEGLAGADTQYF

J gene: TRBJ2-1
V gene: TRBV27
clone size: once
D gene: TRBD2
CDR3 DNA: TGTGCCAGCAGGGAACAGGCAGGCGGACTAGCCGTAAAGCAGTTCTTC
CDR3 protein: CASREQAGGLAVKQFF

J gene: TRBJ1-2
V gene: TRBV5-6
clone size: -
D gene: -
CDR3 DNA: TGTGCCAGCAGCACGGGGACACCCCCTATCGGCTACACCTTC
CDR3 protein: CASSTGTPPIGYTF

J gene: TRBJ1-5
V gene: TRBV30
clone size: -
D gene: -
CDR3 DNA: TGTGCCTGGAGTGTCAGGGCTAGCAATCAGCCCCAGCATTTT
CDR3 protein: CAWSVRASNQPQHF

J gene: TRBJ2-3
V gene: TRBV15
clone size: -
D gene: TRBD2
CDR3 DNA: TGTGCCACCAGCTTAGAGGGGAGCGGGAGTTTGGATACGCAGTATTTT
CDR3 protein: CATSLEGSGSLDTQYF

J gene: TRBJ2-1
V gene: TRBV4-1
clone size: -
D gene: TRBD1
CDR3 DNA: TGCGCCAGCAGTCCCGGGACAGGGGATTCGGGTGAGCAGTTCTTC
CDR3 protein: CASSPGTGDSGEQFF

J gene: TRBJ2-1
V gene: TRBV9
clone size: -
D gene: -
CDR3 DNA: TGTGCCAGCAGCCGGGCTAGCGCGGGCTCCTACAATGAGCAGTTCTTC
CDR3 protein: CASSRASAGSYNEQFF

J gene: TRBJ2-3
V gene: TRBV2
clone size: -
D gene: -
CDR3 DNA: TGTGCCAGCACCGCCGGCGGGAAGGGTGTCGCAGATACGCAGTATTTT
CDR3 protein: CASTAGGKGVADTQYF

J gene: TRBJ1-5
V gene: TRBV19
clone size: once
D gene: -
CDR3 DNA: TGTGCCAGTAGCCCCCTGACAGAATATAGCAATCAGCCCCAGCATTTT
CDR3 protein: CASSPLTEYSNQPQHF

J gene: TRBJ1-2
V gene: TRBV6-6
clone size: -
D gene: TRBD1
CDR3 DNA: TGTGCCAGCACCCCGGGACAGGGGTTGGGCTACACCTTC
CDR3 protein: CASTPGQGLGYTF

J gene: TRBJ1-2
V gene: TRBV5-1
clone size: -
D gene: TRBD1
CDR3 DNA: TGCGCCAGCAGCTTGACTTCGGGTACGGGACAGGGGGCTCCTAACTATGGCTACACCTTC
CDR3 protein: CASSLTSGTGQGAPNYGYTF

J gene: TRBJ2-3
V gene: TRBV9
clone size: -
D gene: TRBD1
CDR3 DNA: TGTGCCAGCAGCGACCTTAGGACAGGGCACACAGATACGCAGTATTTT
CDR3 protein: CASSDLRTGHTDTQYF

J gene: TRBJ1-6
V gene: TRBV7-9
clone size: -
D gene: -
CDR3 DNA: TGTGCCAGCACCCAGGGACCGCGGGGCTCACCCCTCCACTTT
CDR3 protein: CASTQGPRGSPLHF

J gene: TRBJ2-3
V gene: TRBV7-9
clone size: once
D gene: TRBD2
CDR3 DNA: TGTGCCAGCAGCCGGCCGGGACTAGCGGGAGAGGATACGCAGTATTTT
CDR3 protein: CASSRPGLAGEDTQYF

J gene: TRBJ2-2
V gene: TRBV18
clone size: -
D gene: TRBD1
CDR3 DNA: TGTGCCAGCTCACCGTTAAAAGGACAGGGGGCCGGGGAGCTGTTTTTT
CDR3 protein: CASSPLKGQGAGELFF

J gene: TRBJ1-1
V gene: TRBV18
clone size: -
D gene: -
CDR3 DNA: TGTGCCAGCTCATCCGGACGGGGTAGTGTGGATACTGAAGCTTTCTTT
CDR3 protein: CASSSGRGSVDTEAFF

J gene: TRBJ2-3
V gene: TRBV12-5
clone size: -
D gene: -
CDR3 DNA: TGTGCTAGTGCCCTTATAGGGGAATACACAGATACGCAGTATTTT
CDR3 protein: CASALIGEYTDTQYF

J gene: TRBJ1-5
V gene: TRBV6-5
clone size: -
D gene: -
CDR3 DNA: TGTGCCAGCAGAGGGCAGGGACACTCTCAGCCCCAGCATTTT
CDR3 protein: CASRGQGHSQPQHF

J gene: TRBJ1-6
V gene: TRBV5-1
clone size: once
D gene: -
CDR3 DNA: TGCGCCAGCAGCTTGGAGTACATAAATAATTCACCCCTCCACTTT
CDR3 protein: CASSLEYINNSPLHF

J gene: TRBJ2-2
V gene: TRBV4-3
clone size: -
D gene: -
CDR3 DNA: TGCGCCAGCAGCCAGCTCCCGGGGGGCGAGGACACCGGGGAGCTGTTTTTT
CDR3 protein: CASSQLPGGEDTGELFF

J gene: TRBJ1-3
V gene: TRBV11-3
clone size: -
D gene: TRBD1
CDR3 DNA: TGTGCCAGCAGCTCACCCGGAACAGGGGGAGGAAACACCATATATTTT
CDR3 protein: CASSSPGTGGGNTIYF

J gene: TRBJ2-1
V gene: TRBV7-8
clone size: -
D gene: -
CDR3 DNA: TGTGCCAGCAGCCCACGACTAGACCCCAATGAGCAGTTCTTC
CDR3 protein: CASSPRLDPNEQFF

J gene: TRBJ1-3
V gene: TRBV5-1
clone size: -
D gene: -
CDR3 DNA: TGCGCCAGCAGCTTGGAAAACTATAACTCGGGGGGAAACACCATATATTTT
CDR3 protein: CASSLENYNSGGNTIYF

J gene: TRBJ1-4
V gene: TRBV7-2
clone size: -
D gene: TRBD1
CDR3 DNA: TGTGCCAGCAGCTCACAGGGGGCTGCAACTAATGAAAAACTGTTTTTT
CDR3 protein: CASSSQGAATNEKLFF

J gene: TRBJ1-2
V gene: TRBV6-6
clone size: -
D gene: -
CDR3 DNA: TGTGCCAGCAGTTACCTCCTCGAAGGGGCCAATGGCTACACCTTC
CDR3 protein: CASSYLLEGANGYTF

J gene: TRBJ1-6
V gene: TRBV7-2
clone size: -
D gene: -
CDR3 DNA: TGTGCCAGCAGCTTTACAGGAGAAAGTAATTCACCCCTCCACTTT
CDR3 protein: CASSFTGESNSPLHF

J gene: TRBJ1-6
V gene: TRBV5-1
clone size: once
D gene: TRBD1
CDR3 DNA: TGCGCCAGCAGCTTGGGGGCAGGGGGCGATTCACCCCTCCACTTT
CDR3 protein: CASSLGAGGDSPLHF

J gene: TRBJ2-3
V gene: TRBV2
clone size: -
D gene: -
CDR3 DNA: TGTGCCAGCAGATCGAGCGGGAGCACAGATACGCAGTATTTT
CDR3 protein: CASRSSGSTDTQYF

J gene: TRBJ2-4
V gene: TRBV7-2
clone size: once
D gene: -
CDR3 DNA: TGTGCCAGCAGCTTAGTATTTGCAGGGGCTAAAAACATTCAGTACTTC
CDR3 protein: CASSLVFAGAKNIQYF

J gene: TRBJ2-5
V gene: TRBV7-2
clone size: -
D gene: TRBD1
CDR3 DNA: TGTGCCAGCAGCGCCTATGCGTACAGGGGGCAAGAGACCCAGTACTTC
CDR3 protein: CASSAYAYRGQETQYF

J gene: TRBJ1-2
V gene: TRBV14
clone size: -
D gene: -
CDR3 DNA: TGTGCCAGCAGCCGCAACGACGGATTAACGGGGGGCTACACCTTC
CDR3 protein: CASSRNDGLTGGYTF

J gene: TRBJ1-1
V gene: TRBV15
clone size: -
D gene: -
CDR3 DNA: TGTGCCACCAGCAGAGACAGGGGATGGAACACTGAAGCTTTCTTT
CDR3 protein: CATSRDRGWNTEAFF

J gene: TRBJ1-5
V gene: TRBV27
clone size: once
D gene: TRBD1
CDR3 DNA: TGTGCCAGCAGTTCCAAGACAGGGTACAATCAGCCCCAGCATTTT
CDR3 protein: CASSSKTGYNQPQHF

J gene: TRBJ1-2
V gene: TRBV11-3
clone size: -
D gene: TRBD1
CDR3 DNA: TGTGCCAGCAGCCAAGCCGGGACAGGGGGGTATGGCTACACCTTC
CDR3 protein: CASSQAGTGGYGYTF

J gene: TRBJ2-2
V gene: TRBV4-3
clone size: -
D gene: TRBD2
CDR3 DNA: TGCGCCAGCAGCCAAGATCCGCGGGGGGGGACGAACACCGGGGAGCTGTTTTTT
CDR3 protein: CASSQDPRGGTNTGELFF

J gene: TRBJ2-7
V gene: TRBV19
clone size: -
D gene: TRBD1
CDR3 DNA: TGTGCCAGTAGTCTGGGACAGGGGACCGAGCAGTACTTC
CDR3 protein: CASSLGQGTEQYF

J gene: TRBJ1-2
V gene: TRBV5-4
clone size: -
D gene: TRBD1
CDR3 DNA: TGTGCTCTAGCTTTTACGGGACAGATCTATGGCTACACCTTC
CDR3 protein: CALAFTGQIYGYTF

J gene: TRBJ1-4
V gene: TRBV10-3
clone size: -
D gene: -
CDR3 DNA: TGTGCCATCAGTGGGACAGCTAATGAAAAACTGTTTTTT
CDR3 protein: CAISGTANEKLFF

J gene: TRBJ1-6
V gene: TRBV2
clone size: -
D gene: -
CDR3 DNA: TGTGCCAGCAGTGAAGCGTCCCCCTCCACAGGGAATAATTCACCCCTCCACTTT
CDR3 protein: CASSEASPSTGNNSPLHF

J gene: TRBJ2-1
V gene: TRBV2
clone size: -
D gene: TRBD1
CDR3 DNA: TGTGCCAGCAGTGAGGACAGGCGATACAATGAGCAGTTCTTC
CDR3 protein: CASSEDRRYNEQFF

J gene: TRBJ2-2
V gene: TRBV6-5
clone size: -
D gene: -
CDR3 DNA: TGTGCCAGCAGTTATGACTCGACCATAAACACCGGGGAGCTGTTTTTT
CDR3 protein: CASSYDSTINTGELFF

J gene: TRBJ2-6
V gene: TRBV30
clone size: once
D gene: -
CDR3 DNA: TGTGCCTGGAGTCCATCTTCTTTTTCTCGGCCGGGATTC
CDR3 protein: CAWSPSSFSRPGF

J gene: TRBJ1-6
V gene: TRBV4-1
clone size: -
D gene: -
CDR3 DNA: TGCGCCAGCAGCCAAGATGGGGAGAATTATAATTCACCCCTCCACTTT
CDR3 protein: CASSQDGENYNSPLHF

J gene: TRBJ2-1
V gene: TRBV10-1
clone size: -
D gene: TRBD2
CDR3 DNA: TGCGCCAGCAGTGACCCTAGCGGGAGTGCCCACAATGAGCAGTTCTTC
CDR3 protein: CASSDPSGSAHNEQFF

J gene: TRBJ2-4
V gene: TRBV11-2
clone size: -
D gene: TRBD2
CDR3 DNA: TGTGCCAGCAGCTTAGATCTTCGCGGGAGGACGGAAAACATTCAGTACTTC
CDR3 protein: CASSLDLRGRTENIQYF

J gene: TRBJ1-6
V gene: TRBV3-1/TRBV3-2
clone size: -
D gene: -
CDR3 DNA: TGTGCCAGCAGCGGGGCAGAATTAAGTTCACCCCTCCACTTT
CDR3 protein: CASSGAELSSPLHF

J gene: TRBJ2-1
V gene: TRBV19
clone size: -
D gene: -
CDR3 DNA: TGTGCCACACGACACTCCGGGAGCTCCTACAATGAGCAGTTCTTC
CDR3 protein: CATRHSGSSYNEQFF

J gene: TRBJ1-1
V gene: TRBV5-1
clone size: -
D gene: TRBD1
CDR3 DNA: TGCGCCAGCAGCTTCCGGGACAGGGGATGGATGAACACTGAAGCTTTCTTT
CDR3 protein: CASSFRDRGWMNTEAFF

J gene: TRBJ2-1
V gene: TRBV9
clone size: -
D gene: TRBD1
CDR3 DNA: TGTGCCAGCAGCGTAGGACAGGGAGCCTACAATGAGCAGTTCTTC
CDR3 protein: CASSVGQGAYNEQFF

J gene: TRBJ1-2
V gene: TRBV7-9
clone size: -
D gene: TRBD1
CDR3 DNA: TGTGCCAGCACGTGGGACAGTTTTATAAGTGGCTACACCTTC
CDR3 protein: CASTWDSFISGYTF

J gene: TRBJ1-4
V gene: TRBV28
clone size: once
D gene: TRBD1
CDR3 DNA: TGTGCCAGCAGTTTATTGGGACAGACTAATGAAAAACTGTTTTTT
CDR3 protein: CASSLLGQTNEKLFF

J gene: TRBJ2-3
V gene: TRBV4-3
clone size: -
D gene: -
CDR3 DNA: TGCGCCAGCAGCCAAGACTTCCGGCAGGGATTTACAGATACGCAGTATTTT
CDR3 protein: CASSQDFRQGFTDTQYF